The 15 T cell receptor beta chains listed next were all sequenced from one sample in a study of cytomegalovirus exposure and HLA in healthy donors. 60 Vbeta and 13 Jbeta primers were used in PCR. TCRdb's table, derived via immunoSEQ multiplex PCR, lists solely in-frame clones and lacks some. The data hold over 150,000 clones, with roughly 85% observed a single time. Specimen: PBMCs. These receptors came from a man aged 25 to 40 in good health and CMV-seropositive.

On this clone: At one of its ends the junction is not consistent with the germline gene, which may arise from a read error. V is TRBV7-7 and J is TRBJ2-3; no firm D call. This CDR3 is built from 14 residues. In germline, CDR1 is SSHAT, CDR2 FNYEAQ (reference sequence). The chain's CDR3 is CASSLGPTTDTQYF. CDR3 sequence (DNA): TGTGCTAGCAGCTTAGGGCCCACGACAGATACGCAGTATTTT.

The V gene is TRBV7-2, the J gene TRBJ2-3; TRBD2 matches at 7 bases. The CDR3 has 18 amino acids. V lost 5 bases, J lost 0 bases, and 14 bases stayed unmatched. Germline V gene lookup returns CDR1 SGHTA and CDR2 FQGNSA. The CDR3 region is CASSLIRLSSGSTDTQYF. The CDR3 DNA reads as TGTGCCAGCAGCCTTATCCGACTAAGTAGCGGGAGCACAGATACGCAGTATTTT.

The chain is built from TRBV5-1 and TRBJ2-7; 14 positions match TRBD2. CDR1 and CDR2 (germline): SGHRS, YFSETQ. J gave up 2 bases and V 4 bases, and 11 bases lay outside the gene matches. The CDR3 spans 18 residues. The CDR3 DNA sequence: TGCGCCAGCAGCCACGGACTAGCGGGAGGATCGGGGCCCTACGAGCAGTACTTC. This gives the protein CASSHGLAGGSGPYEQYF. Based on the CDR3 plus reference TRBV5-1 and TRBJ2-7, the full variable domain is KAGVTQTPRYLIKTRGQQVTLSCSPISGHRSVSWYQQTPGQGLQFLFEYFSETQRNKGNFPGRFSGRQFSNSRSEMNVSTLELGDSALYLCASSHGLAGGSGPYEQYFGPGTRLTVT.

The chain employs TRBV5-4 and TRBJ2-1; 13 bases fit TRBD2. In germline, CDR1 is SGHNT, CDR2 YYREEE (reference sequence). With V trimmed by 4 bases and J by 6 bases, 4 bases remained unmatched. CDR3 length equals 15 residues. The CDR3 DNA follows: TGTGCCAGCAGCCCGGGACTAGCGGGGATCAATGAGCAGTTCTTC. Translated, it gives CASSPGLAGINEQFF.

The chain recombines TRBV28 with TRBJ1-2; 8 bases align to TRBD1. Germline V gene data show CDR1 as MDHEN and CDR2 as SYDVKM. The trim removed 3 bases at V and 4 bases at J, leaving 7 bases unmatched. The CDR3 is 15 amino acids. The DNA for the CDR3 is TGTGCCAGCAGTTTCAAGTCGGGACAGGTCTATGGCTACACCTTC. The encoded protein is CASSFKSGQVYGYTF.

The V call is TRBV6-5, the J call TRBJ1-4; D possibly corresponds to TRBD1 (6 bases). The CDR3 contains 15 residues. Trimming stripped 8 bases from V and 0 bases from J, with 13 bases between. Germline V gene sequence: CDR1 MNHEY, CDR2 SVGAGI. CDR3 DNA sequence: TGTGCCAGCCGACGGACAGATTCAACTAATGAAAAACTGTTTTTT. This gives the protein CASRRTDSTNEKLFF.

This sequence joins TRBV9 and TRBJ1-3, with 9 bases that match TRBD1. The CDR3 runs to 20 residues. Unmatched junction bases numbered 15, after V lost 0 bases and J lost 2 bases. Germline values: CDR1 SGDLS, CDR2 YYNGEE. The CDR3, as DNA: TGTGCCAGCAGCGTAGTGGGGGACAGGGACTGGAGGCGCGCTGGAAACACCATATATTTT. Translation gives CASSVVGDRDWRRAGNTIYF.

J is TRBJ2-5 and V is TRBV14; 9 bases align to TRBD1. Losses at the gene ends were 0 bases for V and 5 bases for J; bases not matched to a gene: 7. This CDR3 is 16 amino acids long. Germline V gives CDR1 SGHDN, CDR2 FVKESK. In nucleotides, the CDR3 is TGTGCCAGCAGCCAAGAACGACAGGGGGTTTGGGAGACCCAGTACTTC. Translation: CASSQERQGVWETQYF.

The chain joins TRBV19 to TRBJ2-1, with TRBD2 identical over 8 bases. This CDR3 has 16 amino acids. Looked up from germline, CDR1 is LNHDA and CDR2 is SQIVND (reference sequence). Losses at the gene ends were 5 bases for V and 5 bases for J; bases not matched to a gene: 11. CDR3 nucleotide sequence: TGTGCCAGTAGTGTAGTACGATGGCGGGGGGACAATGAGCAGTTCTTC. Translation: CASSVVRWRGDNEQFF.

The chain links TRBV12-1 to TRBJ2-1; TRBD2, as called in the table, went unchecked against the DNA. TRBV12-1 is described as a pseudogene. The CDR3 totals 16 residues. This chain's CDR3 is CASSVGLAGNYNEQFF. The CDR3 bases are TGTGCCAGCAGCGTGGGGCTAGCGGGAAACTACAATGAGCAGTTCTTC.

The V and J genes are TRBV2 and TRBJ1-1, with TRBD1 matching over 11 bases. This CDR3 region has 18 residues. Germline trimming cut 4 bases from V and 1 base from J; bases unmatched to any gene: 11. Germline CDR1 and CDR2: SNHLY and FYNNEI. The CDR3 loop is CASSASRTGGRRNTEAFF. The CDR3 region has the DNA TGTGCCAGCAGTGCGTCCCGGACAGGGGGCAGGAGGAACACTGAAGCTTTCTTT.

This rearrangement joins TRBV18 to TRBJ2-1; TRBD1 might be the D (5 bases). V lost 4 bases and J 5 bases, leaving 12 bases between the germline ends. The germline V gene encodes CDR1 KGHSH and CDR2 LQKENI. This CDR3 has 14 residues. CDR3 amino acids: CASSQGPLHNEQFF. DNA for the CDR3: TGTGCCAGCTCACAGGGGCCCTTACACAATGAGCAGTTCTTC.

This clone occurred a few times. The chain combines TRBV6-5 with TRBJ2-7, with 7 bases that match TRBD2. CDR3 length: 15 amino acids. V lost 5 bases to trimming and J lost 6 bases; unmatched junction nucleotides: 13. Per germline, CDR1 MNHEY and CDR2 SVGAGI. This CDR3 reads CASSAPRGGEGEQYF. CDR3 nucleotide sequence: TGTGCCAGCAGTGCTCCCCGCGGGGGAGAGGGCGAGCAGTACTTC.

This sequence joins TRBV7-8 and TRBJ1-1; 8 bases match TRBD1. There are 19 residues in the CDR3. V was clipped by 1 base and J by 2 bases; unmatched bases: 15. From germline, CDR1 is SGHVS and CDR2 FQNEAQ. The CDR3 nucleotides are TGTGCCAGCAGCTTAGAGTGGGCAGGGGGCGCCGAAATAAACACTGAAGCTTTCTTT. This gives the protein CASSLEWAGGAEINTEAFF.

This sequence joins TRBV19 and TRBJ2-1; the match to TRBD2 covers 9 bases. The V gene end was trimmed by 3 bases and the J gene end by 4 bases; junction bases not matched to a gene: 10. The germline CDR1 and CDR2 sequences are LNHDA and SQIVND (reference sequence). The CDR3 covers 17 residues. DNA for the CDR3: TGTGCCAGTAGTATGATACTAGCGGGTATGCAATACAATGAGCAGTTCTTC. The encoded protein is CASSMILAGMQYNEQFF.